These 30 T cell receptor beta chains came from one sample sequenced in a study of early T cells in non-severe SARS-CoV-2 infection. MiXCR was run by TCRdb on the 5' RACE reads, yielding one entry per CDR3 protein. This table has fewer than 80,000 distinct CDR3 sequences, 12% appearing once. This specimen consisted of whole blood, obtained at baseline. These receptors were obtained from an adult who was a healthcare worker with PCR-confirmed SARS-CoV-2 infection or an uninfected control (not recorded which). The donor label of this sample is uncertain.

This clonotype was seen a few times. The genes are TRBV2 and TRBJ1-3, with a weak D call TRBD1 (5 bases). The CDR3 runs to 15 residues. Trimming removed 4 bases from V and 0 bases from J, with 10 bases in between. CDR1 is SNHLY, CDR2 FYNNEI, per germline. Written as DNA, the CDR3 is TGTGCCAGCAGTGGGTACAGGCTCTCTGGAAACACCATATATTTT. Its translation is CASSGYRLSGNTIYF.

This clonotype was counted at least ten times. The rearrangement uses TRBV7-2 and TRBJ2-5, with a possible D match to TRBD2 (6 bases). Germline assignment: CDR1 SGHTA and CDR2 FQGNSA. CDR3 length: 13 residues. The ends were cut back, 6 bases at V and 1 base at J, with 9 bases in the middle. CDR3 loop: CASRLAFQETQYF. DNA for the CDR3: TGTGCCAGCAGGCTAGCGTTCCAAGAGACCCAGTACTTC.

This clonotype is deemed medium-sized. This chain uses TRBV7-9 with TRBJ2-1; tentative D call: TRBD2 (5 bases). The CDR3 extends over 13 amino acids. The germline V and J ends were trimmed by 6 bases and 5 bases, with 11 bases remaining between them. Germline V gives CDR1 SEHNR, CDR2 FQNEAQ (reference sequence). Written as DNA, the CDR3 is TGTGCCAGCAGTGAGGGAGCGAACAATGAGCAGTTCTTC. Its translation is CASSEGANNEQFF.

The gene calls are TRBV7-9 and TRBJ2-7, with TRBD1 matching 8 bases. Per the germline V gene, CDR1 is SEHNR and CDR2 is FQNEAQ (reference sequence). V was clipped by 2 bases and J by 8 bases; unmatched bases: 8. This CDR3 region has 14 residues. CDR3 loop: CASSLKDRAGKQYV. CDR3 DNA sequence: TGTGCCAGCAGCTTAAAGGACAGGGCCGGAAAGCAGTACGTC.

This clonotype was seen at least ten times. V gene TRBV5-6 combines with J gene TRBJ1-3, with unresolved D. The CDR3 totals 15 residues. Trimming took off 3 bases at V and 3 bases at J, with 13 bases between the two ends. Per the germline V gene, CDR1 is SGHDT and CDR2 is YYEEEE. CDR3 nucleotides: TGTGCCAGCAGCTCCGGGCCTTGGAATGGAAACACCATATATTTT. Residues: CASSSGPWNGNTIYF.

This clonotype has more than one count but fewer than ten. The rearrangement uses TRBV10-3 and TRBJ2-5; TRBD1 matches at 9 bases. The CDR3 is made up of 13 amino acids. With V trimmed by 10 bases and J by 2 bases, 5 bases remained unmatched. The germline gives CDR1 ENHRY, CDR2 SYGVKD. For the CDR3, the DNA is TGTGCCAGCGAAGGACAGGGGCAAGAGACCCAGTACTTC. The encoded protein is CASEGQGQETQYF.

In its sample, this clonotype was seen a few times. The chain couples TRBV20-1 to TRBJ1-1; D not resolved. The CDR3 is 13 residues long. V lost 4 bases and J 1 base, leaving 10 bases between the germline ends. CDR1 and CDR2 from the germline V gene are DFQATT and SNEGSKA (reference sequence). The CDR3 DNA follows: TGCAGTGCTAAAATAGGAGGGAACACTGAAGCTTTCTTT. The encoded protein is CSAKIGGNTEAFF.

The V and J genes are TRBV5-1 and TRBJ2-3; D gene ambiguous. Trimming took 0 bases from V and 3 from J, leaving 5 bases between them. CDR3 length equals 13 residues. Germline CDR1 SGHRS, CDR2 YFSETQ. Here the CDR3 DNA reads TGCGCCAGCAGCTTGGCGGAGACAGATACGCAGTATTTT. This translates into CASSLAETDTQYF.

V gene TRBV19 combines with J gene TRBJ2-3; D gene uncertain. There are 11 residues in the CDR3. Trimming took off 4 bases at V and 7 bases at J, with 6 bases between the two ends. CDR1 and CDR2 from the germline V gene are LNHDA and SQIVND (reference sequence). CDR3 DNA sequence: TGTGCCAGTAGTAATGAGTATACGCAGTATTTT. Translation gives CASSNEYTQYF. Together with reference TRBV19 and TRBJ2-3, the CDR3 gives the full variable domain: DGGITQSPKYLFRKEGQNVTLSCEQNLNHDAMYWYRQDPGQGLRLIYYSQIVNDFQKGDIAEGYSVSREKKESFPLTVTSAQKNPTAFYLCASSNEYTQYFGPGTRLTVL.

This clonotype occurred many times. The rearrangement joins TRBV4-1 to TRBJ2-2; D is uncertain. V was trimmed by 4 bases and J by 3 bases, leaving 3 bases between them. The germline gives CDR1 MGHRA, CDR2 YSYEKL. This CDR3 comprises 12 residues. The CDR3 region is CASSRDTGELFF. Written as DNA, the CDR3 is TGCGCCAGCAGCCGAGACACCGGGGAGCTGTTTTTT.

The chain employs TRBV12-3 or TRBV12-4 and TRBJ2-1, with a tentative D call TRBD2 (7 bases). The CDR3 runs 15 residues. The V end lost 6 bases, the J end lost 2 bases, and 14 bases lay between the germline ends. CDR3 sequence: CASRGGAVTYNEQFF. DNA of the CDR3: TGTGCCAGCAGGGGGGGGGCCGTAACCTACAATGAGCAGTTCTTC.

The chain links TRBV6-5 to TRBJ2-5, with D unclear. V lost 5 bases to trimming and J lost 3 bases, with 13 bases between them. The CDR3 sequence is 14 residues long. CDR1 MNHEY and CDR2 SVGAGI come from the germline V gene. The CDR3 DNA sequence: TGTGCCAGCAGTATGATACTGTTGAAAGAGACCCAGTACTTC. Translation: CASSMILLKETQYF.

Many counts were recorded for this clonotype. This chain links TRBV7-3 with TRBJ2-5; a weak D match, TRBD2 (5 bases). The CDR3 runs to 14 residues. Germline CDR1 and CDR2: SGHTA and FQGTGA. V lost 6 bases to trimming and J lost 6 bases, with 17 bases between them. The CDR3 reads CASSSGPGVKTQYF. CDR3 in DNA: TGTGCCAGCAGTTCCGGGCCCGGGGTAAAGACCCAGTACTTC.

This chain uses TRBV4-2 with TRBJ1-6, with D uncertain. CDR1 and CDR2 from the germline V gene are LGHNA and YNFKEQ. Trimming removed 0 bases from V and 0 bases from J, with 15 bases in between. CDR3 length: 19 amino acids. CDR3 region: CASSQDGLGVGSYNSPLHF. The CDR3 nucleotides read TGTGCCAGCAGCCAAGACGGGTTGGGTGTAGGCTCCTATAATTCACCCCTCCACTTT.

This clonotype was seen ten or more times. The V call is TRBV14, the J call TRBJ2-1, with TRBD1 identical over 7 bases. J gave up 8 bases and V 0 bases, and 7 bases lay outside the gene matches. Germline CDR1 reads SGHDN; CDR2 reads FVKESK. The CDR3 spans 15 residues. The CDR3 sequence: CASSQDDRVNDEQFF. The DNA of the CDR3 is TGTGCCAGCAGCCAAGATGACAGGGTTAATGATGAGCAGTTCTTC.

This clonotype has a count of ten or more. V is TRBV6-6 and J is TRBJ1-2; D gene ambiguous. The CDR3 length is 15 residues. The V gene's germline CDR1 is MNHNY and CDR2 SVGAGI (reference sequence). Trimming pared 0 bases from V and 5 bases from J, leaving 13 bases between. For the CDR3, the DNA is TGTGCCAGCAGTTACTCGCGGACTGAACCGTATGGCTACACCTTC. This codes for CASSYSRTEPYGYTF.

The DNA of the CDR3 is TGTGCCAGCAGTCCGCGGGGGTCGACTAAAGAAGATACGCAGTATTTT. Protein sequence: CASSPRGSTKEDTQYF. The genes are TRBV12-3 or TRBV12-4 and TRBJ2-3; 7 bases are a match to TRBD2. After removal of 5 bases from V and 5 bases from J, the junction contained 13 bases not matched to a gene. This CDR3 region has 16 residues.

This clonotype occurred a few times. V usage is TRBV5-1 and J usage is TRBJ2-2, with a weak D call TRBD2 (6 bases). CDR1 is SGHRS and CDR2 is YFSETQ in the germline V gene. This CDR3 region has 16 residues. V was trimmed by 1 base and J by 4 bases, leaving 14 bases between them. The CDR3 is CASSLTSGGATGELFF. As DNA, the CDR3 is TGCGCCAGCAGCTTGACATCTGGAGGGGCCACCGGGGAGCTGTTTTTT.

This sequence joins TRBV7-9 and TRBJ2-3; 7 bases align to TRBD1. Germline V gene lookup returns CDR1 SEHNR and CDR2 FQNEAQ (reference sequence). V gave up 3 bases and J gave up 6 bases; unmatched junction bases: 3. CDR3 length: 13 residues. The chain's CDR3 is CASSFDRADTQYF. In DNA, the CDR3 is TGTGCCAGCAGCTTCGACAGGGCCGATACGCAGTATTTT.

The chain couples TRBV10-2 to TRBJ2-6; TRBD1 matches at 8 bases. V gave up 8 bases and J gave up 3 bases; unmatched junction bases: 9. Germline V CDR1 and CDR2: WSHSY, SAAADI. This CDR3 is 16 amino acids long. The chain's CDR3 is CASLLGQGLGANVLTF. As DNA, the CDR3 is TGCGCCAGCCTGCTAGGACAGGGCCTTGGGGCCAACGTCCTGACTTTC.

This clonotype was detected a few times. The genes are TRBV7-6 and TRBJ1-4; D gene unclear. This CDR3 spans 15 amino acids. The V and J ends lost 5 bases and 0 bases respectively, with 10 bases between them. The germline V gene encodes CDR1 SGHVS and CDR2 FNYEAQ. The CDR3 is CASSPLTATNEKLFF. CDR3 DNA sequence: TGTGCCAGCAGCCCGCTGACGGCAACTAATGAAAAACTGTTTTTT.

The chain has TRBV5-1 and TRBJ2-3; D is uncertain. The CDR3 is 14 amino acids. Germline CDR1 reads SGHRS; CDR2 reads YFSETQ. V was cut by 6 bases and J by 6 bases, with 17 bases left in between. CDR3 nucleotide sequence: TGCGCCAGCAACCTCCTAAGCCTCCCGGATACGCAGTATTTT. Translating it yields CASNLLSLPDTQYF.

The V and J genes are TRBV2 and TRBJ2-2, with D maybe TRBD2 (7 bases). The CDR3 contains 14 residues. V was trimmed by 9 bases and J by 6 bases, leaving 17 bases between them. Germline lookup yields CDR1 SNHLY and CDR2 FYNNEI. DNA of the CDR3: TGTGCCAGATACTCGGGGGGCCATGCCGGGGAGCTGTTTTTT. It specifies CARYSGGHAGELFF.

This clonotype was seen many times. V usage is TRBV12-3 or TRBV12-4 and J usage is TRBJ2-3; 7 bases match TRBD2. J lost 0 bases, V lost 3 bases, and 3 bases had no gene match. The CDR3 length is 15 residues. The CDR3 DNA follows: TGTGCCAGCAGTTTGATTAGCGGGAGCACAGATACGCAGTATTTT. Its translation is CASSLISGSTDTQYF.

There are many counts of this clonotype. The V gene is TRBV12-3 or TRBV12-4, the J gene TRBJ2-1, with no clear D. Trimming removed 3 bases at V and 12 bases at J, with 9 bases between. CDR3 length: 11 amino acids. The CDR3: CASSFRTSQFF. CDR3 in DNA: TGTGCCAGCAGTTTTAGGACGTCGCAGTTCTTC.

The sample holds one count of this clonotype. The chain recombines TRBV13 with TRBJ1-2, with 10 bases that match TRBD1. The junction had 9 bases not matched to a gene; V was cut back by 4 bases and J by 4 bases. The germline V gene encodes CDR1 PRHDT and CDR2 FYEKMQ (reference sequence). The CDR3 consists of 16 residues. The CDR3: CASSSRQGANFYGYTF. In DNA, the CDR3 is TGTGCCAGCAGCTCCCGACAGGGGGCGAACTTCTATGGCTACACCTTC. Drawing the rest from reference TRBV13 and TRBJ1-2, the complete variable domain is AAGVIQSPRHLIKEKRETATLKCYPIPRHDTVYWYQQGPGQDPQFLISFYEKMQSDKGSIPDRFSAQQFSDYHSELNMSSLELGDSALYFCASSSRQGANFYGYTFGSGTRLTVV.

This clonotype came up many times. The chain links TRBV5-4 to TRBJ2-3; 10 bases agree with TRBD2. After removal of 4 bases from V and 5 bases from J, the junction contained 10 bases not matched to a gene. This CDR3 comprises 16 residues. Germline lookup yields CDR1 SGHNT and CDR2 YYREEE (reference sequence). CDR3 in DNA: TGTGCCAGCAGCCAAGAAAGCGGGGGGGCCGTAGATACGCAGTATTTT. This encodes CASSQESGGAVDTQYF.

V gene TRBV3-1 combines with J gene TRBJ2-3; 8 bases are shared with TRBD2. The CDR3 has 15 amino acids. V was pared by 1 base and J by 0 bases, with 0 bases of the junction left unmatched. The germline V gene encodes CDR1 LGHDT and CDR2 YNNKEL (reference sequence). This CDR3 is CASSQGGGSTDTQYF. CDR3 coding DNA: TGTGCCAGCAGCCAAGGCGGGGGGAGCACAGATACGCAGTATTTT.

This clonotype came up many times. The rearrangement uses TRBV19 and TRBJ2-4, with a weak D call TRBD2 (5 bases). The CDR3 spans 16 residues. Germline V CDR1 and CDR2: LNHDA, SQIVND (reference sequence). With 2 bases removed from V and 0 bases from J, the gap between germline ends came to 11 bases. As DNA, the CDR3 is TGTGCCAGTAGTATACAGGACTCCTTAGCCAAAAACATTCAGTACTTC. Its translation: CASSIQDSLAKNIQYF. The whole variable domain, filled in from reference TRBV19 and TRBJ2-4, reads DGGITQSPKYLFRKEGQNVTLSCEQNLNHDAMYWYRQDPGQGLRLIYYSQIVNDFQKGDIAEGYSVSREKKESFPLTVTSAQKNPTAFYLCASSIQDSLAKNIQYFGAGTRLSVL.

This clonotype was found a few times. V usage is TRBV12-5 and J usage is TRBJ2-3, with D possibly TRBD2 on 6 matching bases. Germline loops: CDR1 LGHNT, CDR2 FRNRAP. The CDR3 is made up of 14 amino acids. V lost 10 bases, J lost 3 bases, and 17 bases lay in between. CDR3 nucleotide sequence: TGTGCTACCTCCGTGGGGGGAGGAACAGATACGCAGTATTTT. Its translation: CATSVGGGTDTQYF. Using reference TRBV12-5 and TRBJ2-3 for the parts outside the CDR3, the full variable domain is DARVTQTPRHKVTEMGQEVTMRCQPILGHNTVFWYRQTMMQGLELLAYFRNRAPLDDSGMPKDRFSAEMPDATLATLKIQPSEPRDSAVYFCATSVGGGTDTQYFGPGTRLTVL.